This T cell receptor (beta chain) was sequenced during a study of Graves' ophthalmopathy and Graves' hyperthyroidism. This clonotype was counted at least ten times. Investigators amplified TCR beta CDR3 regions from RNA transcripts. RT-PCR with HTBI primers came first, then second-round multiplex PCR. TCRdb independently ran MiXCR on the multiplex PCR reads; one entry per CDR3 protein. The data contain about 1.2 million distinct CDR3 sequences, 35% to 45% of them singletons. The clonotype was recovered from an adult man with Graves' hyperthyroidism. Sequencing was done on a sample of peripheral blood or thyroid tissue (not recorded which).

CDR3 bases: TGCAGTGCTAGAGCCCTCGGGACAGACTACGAGCAGTACTTC. Protein sequence: CSARALGTDYEQYF. The chain is built from TRBV20-1 and TRBJ2-7; 7 bases are a match to TRBD1. The CDR3 contains 14 residues. The germline V gene encodes CDR1 DFQATT and CDR2 SNEGSKA (reference sequence). V shed 1 base, J shed 3 bases, and the junction held 6 bases outside the gene matches.